These T cell receptor beta chains were read from a single sample in a study of blood T cell repertoires in COVID-19. Only in-frame clones appear in the TCRdb table, and some are missing; sequencing was by immunoSEQ multiplex PCR. The table lists 250,000 or so clones, around nine tenths of them singletons. Sample: PBMCs or T cells enriched from blood (not recorded which). The receptor source for this set is a woman aged 35 to 49 who had been exposed to COVID-19. Each CDR3 is given with its conserved first and last residue. D genes are given only for firm matches. Expanded clones get a size class; other rows say once, few or many, or leave the size out.

J gene | V gene | D gene | clone size | CDR3 DNA | CDR3 protein
TRBJ2-1 | TRBV19 | TRBD1 | . | TGTGCCAGTACCCCCGGACAGGGCGGCCACAATGAGCAGTTCTTC | CASTPGQGGHNEQFF
TRBJ1-5 | TRBV18 | . | . | TGTGCCAGCTCACTAGGACAGCTCAATCAGCCCCAGCATTTT | CASSLGQLNQPQHF
TRBJ2-5 | TRBV3-1/TRBV3-2 | TRBD2 | once | TGTGCCAGCAGCACCACCCTAGCGGGGGGAGAAGAGACCCAGTACTTC | CASSTTLAGGEETQYF
TRBJ2-4 | TRBV1 | . | . | TGCACCAGCAGCCAAGCAAAGGGGCTAGCGGGGAAAAACATTCAGTACTTC | CTSSQAKGLAGKNIQYF
TRBJ2-2 | TRBV28 | . | . | TGTGCCAGCAGTTTGACAGTGAACACCGGGGAGCTGTTTTTT | CASSLTVNTGELFF
TRBJ2-1 | TRBV6-5 | . | . | TGTGCCAGCAGTCCCGGGACTCCGAGTGAGCAGTTCTTC | CASSPGTPSEQFF
TRBJ1-2 | TRBV6-5 | . | . | TGTGCCAGCAGTCTAAACAGGGTGGTCTATGGCTACACCTTC | CASSLNRVVYGYTF
TRBJ1-6 | TRBV21-1 | . | . | TGTGCCAGCAGCAAAGGCCCCGGGACAGACGAATTCATCCCCCTCACCCTCCACTTT | CASSKGPGTDEFIPLTLHF
TRBJ1-6 | TRBV3-1/TRBV3-2 | TRBD1 | . | TGTGCCAGCAGCCGCCGACAGGGGAATTCACCCCTCCACTTT | CASSRRQGNSPLHF
TRBJ1-2 | TRBV29-1 | TRBD1 | . | TGCAGCACCCGGACCGCCGGGACAGGGGACGGCTACACCTTC | CSTRTAGTGDGYTF
TRBJ2-7 | TRBV11-2 | TRBD2 | . | TGTGCCAGCAGCTTAGAGGGGACTAGGTTTGTCGAGCAGTACTTC | CASSLEGTRFVEQYF